Listed here are 10 T cell receptor beta chains from one sample, sequenced in a study of blood T cell repertoires in COVID-19. Only in-frame clones appear in the TCRdb table, and some are missing; sequencing was by immunoSEQ multiplex PCR. The table shows 50,000 to 70,000 clones, with more than 85% occurring only once. The sequenced material came from peripheral blood. These receptors were taken from a man between 60 and 70 years old with acute or convalescent COVID-19.

The gene calls are TRBV20-1 and TRBJ1-4; D perhaps matches TRBD1 (5 bases). The V and J ends lost 3 bases and 8 bases respectively, with 13 bases between them. CDR1 DFQATT and CDR2 SNEGSKA come from the germline V gene (reference sequence). The CDR3 has 13 amino acids. CDR3 DNA sequence: TGCAGTGCTAGTCAGGGTCCTGGGGAAAAACTGTTTTTT. It translates to CSASQGPGEKLFF.

In DNA, the CDR3 is TGTGCCAGCAGTTACTCGACAGGCCACCAATATGGCTACACCTTC. This sequence encodes CASSYSTGHQYGYTF. This chain joins TRBV6-2 or TRBV6-3 and TRBJ1-2, with a possible D match to TRBD1 (6 bases). Germline CDR1 reads MNHEY; CDR2 reads SVGEGT. The CDR3 consists of 15 residues. Trimming removed 0 bases from V and 5 bases from J, with 13 bases in between.

The rearrangement links TRBV14 to TRBJ2-1; 11 bases align to TRBD1. Germline CDR1 and CDR2: SGHDN and FVKESK. This CDR3 is 15 amino acids long. V was pared by 3 bases and J by 9 bases, with 7 bases of the junction left unmatched. This CDR3 is CASSQGQGDVSEQFF. The CDR3 nucleotides are TGTGCCAGCAGCCAGGGACAGGGGGATGTTAGTGAGCAGTTCTTC. Variable domain in full (rest from reference TRBV14 and TRBJ2-1): EAGVTQFPSHSVIEKGQTVTLRCDPISGHDNLYWYRRVMGKEIKFLLHFVKESKQDESGMPNNRFLAERTGGTYSTLKVQPAELEDSGVYFCASSQGQGDVSEQFFGPGTRLTVL.

The chain has TRBV19 and TRBJ2-7; 13 bases fit TRBD2. CDR3 length equals 16 residues. Germline loops: CDR1 LNHDA, CDR2 SQIVND (reference sequence). With 5 bases clipped from V and 2 bases from J, the junction kept 6 bases outside the gene matches. The CDR3 DNA follows: TGTGCCAGTAGTCCCCGTGGGACTAGCGGGACCTACGAGCAGTACTTC. Its protein product is CASSPRGTSGTYEQYF.

V gene TRBV7-6 combines with J gene TRBJ2-5; maybe TRBD2 (5 bases). Germline assignment: CDR1 SGHVS and CDR2 FNYEAQ. The CDR3 length is 17 residues. V was pared by 1 base and J by 1 base, with 16 bases between. The CDR3 here is CASSLDHRGMGQETQYF. CDR3 nucleotide sequence: TGTGCCAGCAGCTTAGATCATCGGGGTATGGGCCAAGAGACCCAGTACTTC.

V usage is TRBV27 and J usage is TRBJ2-3, with D possibly being TRBD1 (6 bases). The V end was cut by 5 bases, the J end by 2 bases, with 20 bases between. The CDR3 length is 17 residues. Germline CDR1 is MNHEY and CDR2 is SMNVEV (reference sequence). For the CDR3, the DNA is TGTGCCAGCAGTACAATCTCCGGGACACCGTCCACAGATACGCAGTATTTT. Its translation: CASSTISGTPSTDTQYF.

The chain couples TRBV28 to TRBJ2-7, with D unresolved. The germline V gene encodes CDR1 MDHEN and CDR2 SYDVKM. V was clipped by 2 bases and J by 1 base, with 12 bases between them. CDR3 length equals 15 residues. CDR3 coding DNA: TGTGCCAGCAGTTTACAGGTTCCAGTTTCCTACGAGCAGTACTTC. Amino acid sequence: CASSLQVPVSYEQYF.

The gene calls are TRBV5-4 and TRBJ2-5; 14 positions agree with TRBD2. From germline, CDR1 is SGHNT and CDR2 YYREEE (reference sequence). This CDR3 contains 17 residues. V lost 3 bases, J lost 5 bases, and 9 bases stayed unmatched. CDR3 nucleotides: TGTGCCAGCAGCTCGCCTCGACTAGCGGGAGGGGTGGAGACCCAGTACTTC. Amino acid sequence: CASSSPRLAGGVETQYF. The full variable domain, with the rest looked up from reference TRBV5-4 and TRBJ2-5, is ETGVTQSPTHLIKTRGQQVTLRCSSQSGHNTVSWYQQALGQGPQFIFQYYREEENGRGNFPPRFSGLQFPNYSSELNVNALELDDSALYLCASSSPRLAGGVETQYFGPGTRLLVL.

J is TRBJ2-3 and V is TRBV10-3, with TRBD2 identical over 7 bases. Germline CDR1 reads ENHRY; CDR2 reads SYGVKD. The CDR3 has 15 residues. V shed 6 bases, J shed 4 bases, and the junction held 10 bases outside the gene matches. CDR3 coding DNA: TGTGCCATCAGGGAGCGGGAACTGACGCCAGATACGCAGTATTTT. Translated, it gives CAIRERELTPDTQYF.

This chain joins TRBV11-2 and TRBJ1-3; D remains unclear. Germline V gene sequence: CDR1 SGHAT, CDR2 FQNNGV. The CDR3 consists of 14 residues. Trimming removed 1 base from V and 1 base from J, with 5 bases in between. The CDR3 loop is CASSLARSGNTIYF. DNA for the CDR3: TGTGCCAGCAGCTTAGCCAGGTCTGGAAACACCATATATTTT.